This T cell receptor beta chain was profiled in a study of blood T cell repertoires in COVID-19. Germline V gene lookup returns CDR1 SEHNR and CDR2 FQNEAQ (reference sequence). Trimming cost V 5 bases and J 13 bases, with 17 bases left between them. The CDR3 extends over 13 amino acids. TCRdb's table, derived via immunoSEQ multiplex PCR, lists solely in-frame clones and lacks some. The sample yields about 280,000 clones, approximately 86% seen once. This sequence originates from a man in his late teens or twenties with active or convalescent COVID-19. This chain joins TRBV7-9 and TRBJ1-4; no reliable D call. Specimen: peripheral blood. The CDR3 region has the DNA TGTGCCAGCAGCCAAGGGCCGGGCGGGAGACTGTTTTTT. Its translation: CASSQGPGGRLFF.